The sequence of this T cell receptor beta chain was determined in a study of blood T cell repertoires in COVID-19. Study summary: Italy, Spain and the United States were the sources of the convalescent and acute COVID-19 samples. PBMCs, B-cell-depleted T cells, or T cells were the source of the cDNA or gDNA that made up the material.

Per the germline V gene, CDR1 is ENHRY and CDR2 is SYGVKD. V was cut by 8 bases and J by 2 bases, with 7 bases left in between. The CDR3 has 12 amino acids. How the authors handled the data: Amplification of reference gene primers provided the estimated nucleated cell counts. The protocol was immunoSEQ multiplex PCR, while the TCRdb copy is restricted to in-frame clones and leaves out a portion. The DNA was the basis for D and trimming; V, J and clone size are from that table. The sample contains around 300,000 clones, about 91% of which appear only once. What was sequenced was peripheral blood. The V and J genes are TRBV10-3 and TRBJ1-3, with D uncertain. This clonotype was sampled from a woman in her twenties or thirties with COVID-19, enrolled during active disease. In DNA, the CDR3 is TGTGCCATCGGGGAGGCTGGAAACACCATATATTTT. The encoded protein is CAIGEAGNTIYF.